This T cell receptor beta chain came from a study of PD-1 blockade in mismatch repair-deficient tumors. TCRdb keeps only in-frame clones here, not all; method: immunoSEQ multiplex PCR. The profile shows some 120,000 clones, 70% to 90% of them singletons. General study findings and limits: Tumor-resident clones, often absent from pretreatment blood, expanded after pembrolizumab and then contracted.

The V and J ends lost 3 bases and 3 bases respectively, with 12 bases between them. From germline, CDR1 is LNHDA and CDR2 SQIVND (reference sequence). The CDR3 spans 14 residues. All patients were mismatch repair deficient, assessed by either PCR or immunohistochemistry. The TCR-sequenced patients were a few responders to pembrolizumab. On this clone: Its target is unknown.

This sequence joins TRBV19 and TRBJ2-7; D unresolved. The sample here was peripheral blood, taken 44 weeks after starting pembrolizumab. This clonotype originated in an adult with mismatch repair-deficient cancer. The CDR3, as DNA: TGTGCCAGTAGTATCGGATCTTCTAACTACGAGCAGTACTTC. Protein sequence: CASSIGSSNYEQYF. The entire variable domain, with the rest obtained from reference TRBV19 and TRBJ2-7, is as follows: DGGITQSPKYLFRKEGQNVTLSCEQNLNHDAMYWYRQDPGQGLRLIYYSQIVNDFQKGDIAEGYSVSREKKESFPLTVTSAQKNPTAFYLCASSIGSSNYEQYFGPGTRLTVT.